Below, 22 T cell receptor beta chains from the same sample are listed, as sequenced in a study of immune characterization of retroperitoneal liposarcoma. TCRdb re-called the PCR reads through MiXCR, storing one row per CDR3 protein. The sample includes about 10,000 distinct CDR3 sequences, around 30% of them seen just once. Sequencing input: tumor tissue. The receptors shown here come from a male donor with retroperitoneal liposarcoma.

The chain joins TRBV7-6 to TRBJ2-1; D is perhaps TRBD1 or TRBD2 (5 bases each). The CDR3 spans 14 residues. Trimming shortened V by 1 base and J by 4 bases, and 8 bases separated the two germline ends. The germline V gene encodes CDR1 SGHVS and CDR2 FNYEAQ. The CDR3 bases are TGTGCCAGCAGCTTAGGGGACGGATACAATGAGCAGTTCTTC. Residues: CASSLGDGYNEQFF. The full variable domain, in which reference TRBV7-6 and TRBJ2-1 provide the parts outside the CDR3, is GAGVSQSPRYKVTKRGQDVALRCDPISGHVSLYWYRQALGQGPEFLTYFNYEAQQDKSGLPNDRFSAERPEGSISTLTIQRTEQRDSAMYRCASSLGDGYNEQFFGPGTRLTVL.

V and J are TRBV11-2 and TRBJ2-1, with D perhaps assigned TRBD1 or TRBD2 (5 bases each). Germline CDR1 and CDR2: SGHAT and FQNNGV. V gave up 4 bases and J gave up 10 bases, with 20 bases separating them. The CDR3 extends over 15 amino acids. CDR3 residues: CASSSVWGSSYEQFF. CDR3 coding DNA: TGTGCCAGCAGCTCCGTGTGGGGGAGCTCCTACGAGCAGTTCTTC.

The J gene is TRBJ2-2, the V gene TRBV12-3 or TRBV12-4; D possibly corresponds to TRBD2 (6 bases). The V and J ends lost 1 base and 6 bases respectively, with 15 bases between them. The length of the CDR3 is 16 residues. The CDR3 region has the DNA TGTGCCAGCAGTTTAGAACCCGGGGGTTGGTCCGGGGAGCTGTTTTTT. Its translation: CASSLEPGGWSGELFF.

This clonotype is judged medium-sized. This rearrangement joins TRBV11-3 to TRBJ2-5; tentatively, D is TRBD2 (6 bases). The V end was cut by 1 base, the J end by 4 bases, with 13 bases between. Looked up from germline, CDR1 is SGHNT and CDR2 is YENEEA. The CDR3 has 15 amino acids. The CDR3 loop is CASSLGGIIGETQYF. DNA of the CDR3: TGTGCCAGCAGCTTAGGCGGGATAATCGGAGAGACCCAGTACTTC.

Only a few counts were recorded for this clonotype. The V call is TRBV27, the J call TRBJ1-6; D gene unclear. V was pared by 5 bases and J by 4 bases, with 15 bases between. The CDR3 runs 16 residues. Germline CDR1 MNHEY, CDR2 SMNVEV (reference sequence). DNA of the CDR3: TGTGCCAGCAGTCCTCGGGAAGTATCTTATAATTCACCCCTCCACTTT. Translation gives CASSPREVSYNSPLHF.

This clonotype qualifies as medium-sized. This chain links TRBV11-3 with TRBJ2-5; no clear D. The CDR3 runs 13 residues. Germline V gene sequence: CDR1 SGHNT, CDR2 YENEEA. Trimming removed 5 bases at V and 11 bases at J, with 18 bases between. CDR3 nucleotide sequence: TGTGCCAGCAGCCCAACTGTCAGGAATGAGCAGTACTTC. Translating it yields CASSPTVRNEQYF.

The chain is built from TRBV6-4 and TRBJ2-2; 10 bases align to TRBD1. Germline V gene data show CDR1 as MRHNA and CDR2 as SNTAGT. V lost 8 bases, J lost 5 bases, and 5 bases stayed unmatched. This CDR3 has 14 residues. CDR3 residues: CASGGTGDTGELFF. CDR3 DNA sequence: TGTGCCAGCGGAGGGACAGGGGATACCGGGGAGCTGTTTTTT.

The chain is built from TRBV7-8 and TRBJ2-4; the D gene is possibly TRBD2 (6 bases). TRBJ2-7 matches the DNA end more closely, so the J call is doubtful. CDR3 length: 14 residues. Germline V CDR1 and CDR2: SGHVS, FQNEAQ. The CDR3 DNA reads TGTGCCAGCAGCTACCGGGACTTTGGATACGAGCAGTACTTC. Encoded protein: CASSYRDFGYEQYF.

This clonotype occurred many times. The rearrangement uses TRBV11-3 and TRBJ2-1, with a possible D match to TRBD2 (7 bases). The J call is uncertain, as TRBJ2-7 better fits the DNA end. This CDR3 is built from 12 residues. Germline CDR1 is SGHNT and CDR2 is YENEEA. The CDR3: CAIRGGGDEQYF. The CDR3 nucleotides read TGTGCCATCCGCGGAGGGGGGGACGAGCAGTACTTC.

This clonotype rates as medium-sized. The gene calls are TRBV12-3 or TRBV12-4 and TRBJ2-1; 8 positions match TRBD2. The junction had 9 bases not matched to a gene; V was cut back by 7 bases and J by 7 bases. This CDR3 has 14 amino acids. The CDR3 DNA sequence: TGTGCCAGCAAGGGCCCAGCGGGAGAAAATGAGCAGTTCTTC. This gives the protein CASKGPAGENEQFF.

In this sample, this clonotype turned up a few times. The chain employs TRBV25-1 and TRBJ2-3; maybe TRBD2 (5 bases). CDR1 is MGHDK, CDR2 SYGVNS, per germline. V lost 6 bases and J 0 bases, leaving 19 bases between the germline ends. The CDR3 is 17 residues long. Here the CDR3 DNA reads TGTGCCAGCAGCCAGCCGGGGTTCTTGACTAGCACAGATACGCAGTATTTT. It yields the protein CASSQPGFLTSTDTQYF.

There are a few counts of this clonotype. The chain recombines TRBV25-1 with TRBJ2-1, with 11 bases lining up with TRBD2. The CDR3 is 14 residues long. Germline lookup yields CDR1 MGHDK and CDR2 SYGVNS. V was pared by 4 bases and J by 4 bases, with 0 bases of the junction left unmatched. CDR3 amino acids: CASSVAGGYNEQFF. The CDR3 nucleotides are TGTGCCAGCAGTGTAGCGGGAGGGTACAATGAGCAGTTCTTC.

This clonotype showed up many times. The chain has TRBV7-6 and TRBJ2-5; TRBD1 matches 8 bases. The better agreement between TRBJ2-7 and the DNA end casts doubt on the J call. The CDR3 spans 16 residues. Germline V CDR1 and CDR2: SGHVS, FNYEAQ. CDR3 coding DNA: TGTGCCAGCAGCTTAGTTTCCGGACAGGGTCCCTACGAGCAGTACTTC. Its protein product is CASSLVSGQGPYEQYF.

The chain couples TRBV6-1 to TRBJ2-6, with D tentatively TRBD1 (6 bases). The DNA end is more similar to TRBJ2-5, so the J call may be wrong. There are 15 residues in the CDR3. The germline V gene encodes CDR1 MNHNS and CDR2 SASEGT. CDR3 coding DNA: TGTGCCAGCAGTGAACAAGCCAGGGGAAAAGAGACCCAGTACTTC. The encoded protein is CASSEQARGKETQYF.

In its sample, this clonotype ranks as medium-sized. The chain joins TRBV6-1 to TRBJ2-1; TRBD1 is a possible D gene (6 bases). The CDR3 has 15 residues. Per the germline V gene, CDR1 is MNHNS and CDR2 is SASEGT. The V end was cut by 7 bases, the J end by 10 bases, with 23 bases between. The CDR3 DNA is TGTGCCAGCAAACTCCTTGGACAGAGAGACTACGAGCAGTTCTTC. Protein product: CASKLLGQRDYEQFF.

This clonotype was observed many times. The V gene is TRBV12-3 or TRBV12-4, the J gene TRBJ2-4, with TRBD1 matching over 8 bases. The length of the CDR3 is 13 residues. V shed 7 bases, J shed 13 bases, and the junction held 12 bases outside the gene matches. Here the CDR3 reads CASTGQGRNEQYF. In nucleotides, the CDR3 is TGTGCCAGCACCGGACAGGGTCGGAATGAGCAGTACTTC.

This clonotype was counted only a few times. V is TRBV10-1 and J is TRBJ1-2; D ambiguous. This CDR3 region has 13 residues. Germline assignment: CDR1 WNHNN and CDR2 SYGVQD (reference sequence). Trimming cost V 2 bases and J 2 bases, with 6 bases left between them. The CDR3: CASSEHQNYGYTF. The CDR3 nucleotides read TGCGCCAGCAGTGAGCACCAGAACTATGGCTACACCTTC.

This clonotype is judged medium-sized (0.01 to 0.1%). The V gene is TRBV6-8, the J gene TRBJ1-5; D uncertain. Germline assignment: CDR1 MNHGY and CDR2 SAAAGT. CDR3 size: 16 residues. V dropped 6 bases and J dropped 4 bases, with 19 bases sitting between them. CDR3 DNA: TGTGCCAGCAGCCCACATGGGGAAAAGGGAAATCAGCCCCAGCATTTT. Its translation: CASSPHGEKGNQPQHF.

This clonotype was detected many times. The genes are TRBV6-1 and TRBJ2-1; TRBD2 aligns across 8 bases. Per the germline V gene, CDR1 is MNHNS and CDR2 is SASEGT. CDR3 length equals 15 residues. V lost 6 bases, J lost 10 bases, and 14 bases stayed unmatched. CDR3 region: CASSSTSGASYEQFF. The CDR3 DNA follows: TGTGCCAGCAGCTCTACTAGCGGAGCCTCCTACGAGCAGTTCTTC.

Comment on this clonotype: Relative to the germline gene, one junction end is altered; a read error may explain this. J is TRBJ2-5 and V is TRBV12-3 or TRBV12-4; TRBD1 agrees at 7 bases. CDR3 length: 14 amino acids. CDR3 protein: CASSRTGLNSPLHF. In DNA, the CDR3 is TGTGCCAGCAGTCGGACAGGATTAAATTCACCCCTCCACTTC.

The chain recombines TRBV7-2 with TRBJ2-5; a possible D gene is TRBD2 (5 bases). The end of the DNA is better explained by TRBJ2-7, so the J call may be wrong. The CDR3 length is 15 residues. Germline assignment: CDR1 SGHTA and CDR2 FQGNSA. CDR3 amino acids: CASSLSPSLSYEQYF. The CDR3 DNA sequence: TGTGCCAGCAGCTTATCTCCTAGCCTCTCCTACGAGCAGTACTTC.

The chain combines TRBV7-2 with TRBJ1-2; D uncertain. Germline CDR1 and CDR2: SGHTA and FQGNSA. V dropped 5 bases and J dropped 11 bases, with 12 bases sitting between them. This CDR3 has 11 residues. CDR3 bases: TGTGCCAGCAGCCTAAATGAAGGGTACACCTTC. This translates into CASSLNEGYTF.